Following are 30 T cell receptor beta chains from one sample sequenced in a study of T cells in Graves' hyperthyroidism and ophthalmopathy. The TCR beta CDR3 regions underwent amplification using RNA transcripts as the source. The HTBI set primed first-round TCR CDR3 RT-PCR. TCRdb fed the multiplex PCR reads into MiXCR, producing one record per CDR3 protein. The sample contains fewer than 750,000 distinct CDR3 sequences, about 14% of which appear only once. Material: blood. The source of these receptors is a woman aged 45 to 65 with Graves' ophthalmopathy.

V is TRBV5-1 and J is TRBJ2-3, with D perhaps matching TRBD1 (6 bases). Trimming stripped 4 bases from V and 4 bases from J, with 13 bases between. Germline CDR1 reads SGHRS; CDR2 reads YFSETQ. The CDR3 is made up of 14 amino acids. This CDR3 reads CASSPNRVADTQYF. CDR3 DNA sequence: TGCGCCAGCAGCCCGAACAGGGTGGCAGATACGCAGTATTTT.

About this clonotype: A single base separates this from a much larger clone, so it may be a read error. The chain links TRBV24-1 to TRBJ2-1; weak D call: TRBD1 (5 bases). CDR3 length: 13 amino acids. From germline, CDR1 is KGHDR and CDR2 SFDVKD. CDR3 amino acids: CATRDTAYNEQLF. In nucleotides, the CDR3 is TGTGCCACCAGGGACACCGCCTACAATGAGCAGCTCTTC.

This clonotype was seen a handful of times. The DNA for the CDR3 is TGTGCCAGCAGTCTCGGACGGCTCCCCCTTAACGAGCAGTACTTC. Translating gives CASSLGRLPLNEQYF. The chain couples TRBV14 to TRBJ2-7; no reliable D call. The V gene lost 6 bases and the J gene lost 5 bases, with 20 bases spanning the gap. CDR1 is SGHDN, CDR2 FVKESK, per germline. This CDR3 has 15 amino acids.

This clonotype appeared many times. This chain links TRBV3-1 with TRBJ2-7; 9 nucleotides agree with TRBD2. Trimming at V came to 3 bases and at J to 3 bases, leaving 6 bases not matched to a gene. Per the germline V gene, CDR1 is LGHDT and CDR2 is YNNKEL (reference sequence). This CDR3 comprises 15 residues. CDR3 DNA: TGTGCCAGCAGCCAGGAAGGACTAGCGTACTACGAGCAGTACTTC. This translates into CASSQEGLAYYEQYF.

This clonotype has just a few counts. CDR3: CAWSVNEQFF. The CDR3 nucleotides read TGTGCCTGGAGTGTAAATGAGCAGTTCTTC. The chain combines TRBV30 with TRBJ2-1; no clear D. The CDR3 contains 10 residues. Trimming took off 0 bases at V and 7 bases at J, with 1 base between the two ends. Germline assignment: CDR1 GTSNPN and CDR2 SVGIG (reference sequence).

This clonotype occurred many times. The chain is built from TRBV7-6 and TRBJ2-7; TRBD1 is a possible D gene (8 bases). V was shortened by 5 bases and J by 2 bases, with 16 bases between the two germline ends. The germline gives CDR1 SGHVS, CDR2 FNYEAQ. The length of the CDR3 is 15 residues. The CDR3 DNA follows: TGTGCCAGCAGCCCGAGGACAGGGACTACCTACGAGCAGTACTTC. Translated: CASSPRTGTTYEQYF.

This clonotype was counted many times. CDR3 loop: CAWSARGQQNTEAFF. For the CDR3, the DNA is TGTGCCTGGAGTGCCCGGGGACAGCAAAACACTGAAGCTTTCTTT. The rearrangement links TRBV30 to TRBJ1-1; 7 bases match TRBD1. Germline V gives CDR1 GTSNPN, CDR2 SVGIG (reference sequence). V lost 1 base and J lost 2; bases outside the gene matches: 7. The CDR3 has 15 residues. The whole variable domain, remainder taken from reference TRBV30 and TRBJ1-1, is SQTIHQWPATLVQPVGSPLSLECTVEGTSNPNLYWYRQAAGRGLQLLFYSVGIGQISSEVPQNLSASRPQDRQFILSSKKLLLSDSGFYLCAWSARGQQNTEAFFGQGTRLTVV.

There are many counts of this clonotype. CDR3 DNA: TGCGCCAGCGCACGAGCGCAGGGGACTTCGCTTGAGACCCAGTACTTC. Translating it yields CASARAQGTSLETQYF. The chain joins TRBV5-1 to TRBJ2-5; D may match TRBD1 or TRBD2 (6 bases each). The CDR3 runs 16 residues. Germline CDR1 reads SGHRS; CDR2 reads YFSETQ. V dropped 7 bases and J dropped 5 bases, with 24 bases sitting between them.

The rearrangement joins TRBV19 to TRBJ2-6; 14 nucleotides agree with TRBD2. The CDR3 extends over 19 amino acids. Germline CDR1 and CDR2: LNHDA and SQIVND (reference sequence). J gave up 0 bases and V 4 bases, and 5 bases lay outside the gene matches. CDR3 DNA sequence: TGTGCCAGTAGTAGGGGACTAGCGGGAGTACGCTCTGGGGCCAACGTCCTGACTTTC. The encoded protein is CASSRGLAGVRSGANVLTF.

This clonotype was detected many times. The chain is built from TRBV28 and TRBJ2-2; 7 bases align to TRBD2. The length of the CDR3 is 15 residues. With 3 bases clipped from V and 3 bases from J, the junction kept 4 bases outside the gene matches. The germline V gene encodes CDR1 MDHEN and CDR2 SYDVKM. The CDR3 here is CASSLLGGDTGELFF. CDR3 DNA sequence: TGTGCCAGCAGTTTGTTGGGGGGGGACACCGGGGAGCTGTTTTTT.

This clonotype occurred many times. The chain carries TRBV11-3 and TRBJ1-2; weak D call: TRBD1 (5 bases). The CDR3 runs 14 residues. Germline values: CDR1 SGHNT, CDR2 YENEEA. Trimming removed 5 bases from V and 5 bases from J, with 15 bases in between. CDR3 nucleotide sequence: TGTGCCAGCAGCCCCCGGGACGGGCTGTATGGCTACACCTTC. Its translation: CASSPRDGLYGYTF.

The V and J genes are TRBV5-1 and TRBJ2-4, with D uncertain. The germline V gene encodes CDR1 SGHRS and CDR2 YFSETQ. V lost 0 bases and J lost 6, with 7 bases in between. The length of the CDR3 is 13 residues. The CDR3 nucleotides are TGCGCCAGCAGCTTGGAACTTGGAAACATTCAGTACTTC. The encoded protein is CASSLELGNIQYF.

The chain is built from TRBV7-9 and TRBJ2-7, with D tentatively TRBD2 (6 bases). Trimming removed 2 bases at V and 4 bases at J, with 12 bases between. The CDR3 contains 14 residues. From germline, CDR1 is SEHNR and CDR2 FQNEAQ (reference sequence). This CDR3 is CASSLLRGGYEQYF. The CDR3 DNA follows: TGTGCCAGCAGCTTATTGCGGGGAGGTTACGAGCAGTACTTC.

This clonotype was seen many times. The V call is TRBV10-3, the J call TRBJ2-7; D unclear. Germline values: CDR1 ENHRY, CDR2 SYGVKD. The CDR3 consists of 14 residues. Trimming took off 4 bases at V and 0 bases at J, with 10 bases between the two ends. The CDR3 spells CAISAGRSSYEQYF. In nucleotides, the CDR3 is TGTGCCATCAGTGCAGGAAGGAGCTCCTACGAGCAGTACTTC.

This clonotype was detected only a few times. A read error may explain this, as a much larger clone is one base away. The chain uses TRBV18 and TRBJ2-7, with 12 bases matching TRBD1. The CDR3 has 15 amino acids. The germline gives CDR1 KGHSH, CDR2 LQKENI. DNA for the CDR3: TGTGCCAACTCAGCGGGGGACAGGGGGCGCCGAGAGCAGTACTTC. Amino acid sequence: CANSAGDRGRREQYF. Using reference TRBV18 and TRBJ2-7 for the parts outside the CDR3, the full variable domain is NAGVMQNPRHLVRRRGQEARLRCSPMKGHSHVYWYRQLPEEGLKFMVYLQKENIIDESGMPKERFSAEFPKEGPSILRIQQVVRGDSAAYFCANSAGDRGRREQYFGPGTRLTVT.

Many counts were recorded for this clonotype. This chain uses TRBV2 with TRBJ2-7; 8 bases agree with TRBD1. Germline V gene data show CDR1 as SNHLY and CDR2 as FYNNEI. This CDR3 region has 18 residues. The V gene end was trimmed by 6 bases and the J gene end by 0 bases; junction bases not matched to a gene: 16. This CDR3 reads CASRGDGQGFGSSYEQYF. The CDR3 bases are TGTGCCAGCAGGGGGGACGGACAGGGTTTCGGATCCTCCTACGAGCAGTACTTC. Filled out from reference TRBV2 and TRBJ2-7, the complete variable domain reads EPEVTQTPSHQVTQMGQEVILRCVPISNHLYFYWYRQILGQKVEFLVSFYNNEISEKSEIFDDQFSVERPDGSNFTLKIRSTKLEDSAMYFCASRGDGQGFGSSYEQYFGPGTRLTVT.

This clonotype was counted at least ten times. J is TRBJ1-5 and V is TRBV12-3 or TRBV12-4; a weak D match, TRBD1 (5 bases). V gave up 5 bases and J gave up 2 bases, with 19 bases separating them. The CDR3 is 17 amino acids. In DNA form, the CDR3 reads TGTGCCAGCAGTCCCCTCCGGGACGGATTTGGCAATCAGCCCCAGCATTTT. Translation gives CASSPLRDGFGNQPQHF.

This clonotype has ten or more counts. V gene TRBV6-2 or TRBV6-3 combines with J gene TRBJ2-5; D not resolved. Trimming pared 2 bases from V and 1 base from J, leaving 5 bases between. Germline V gene sequence: CDR1 MNHEY, CDR2 SVGEGT. The length of the CDR3 is 13 residues. Here the CDR3 reads CASSYGSQETQYF. The CDR3 DNA reads as TGTGCCAGCAGTTACGGAAGCCAAGAGACCCAGTACTTC.

This clonotype was counted a few times. The CDR3 region is CATQDREETQYF. CDR3 DNA sequence: TGTGCCACCCAGGACAGGGAAGAGACCCAGTACTTC. This chain connects TRBV10-3 to TRBJ2-5, with TRBD1 matching over 8 bases. Trimming cost V 10 bases and J 3 bases; bases outside gene matches: 4. This CDR3 has 12 residues. Germline V gene lookup returns CDR1 ENHRY and CDR2 SYGVKD.

This clonotype appeared many times. This chain joins TRBV12-3 or TRBV12-4 and TRBJ2-7; 10 nucleotides align to TRBD1. The CDR3 totals 14 residues. The V gene end was trimmed by 4 bases and the J gene end by 7 bases; junction bases not matched to a gene: 7. The CDR3 DNA reads as TGTGCCAGCAGTTCGCGACAGGGGGCGAATGAGCAGTACTTC. Translation: CASSSRQGANEQYF.

This chain uses TRBV10-1 with TRBJ2-7, with D perhaps assigned TRBD1 or TRBD2 (5 bases each). Germline lookup yields CDR1 WNHNN and CDR2 SYGVQD (reference sequence). Trimming removed 6 bases at V and 6 bases at J, with 33 bases between. This CDR3 is built from 19 residues. The CDR3 is CASRGPGKKKRRKVAEQYF. Written as DNA, the CDR3 is TGCGCCAGCAGGGGGCCGGGAAAGAAAAAACGGCGGAAAGTGGCCGAGCAGTACTTC.

There are many counts of this clonotype. The chain recombines TRBV10-3 with TRBJ1-5; 7 nucleotides match TRBD1. CDR1 is ENHRY, CDR2 SYGVKD, per germline. Trimming took 5 bases from V and 4 from J; bases not matched to a gene: 5. The CDR3 contains 14 residues. The CDR3 sequence: CAISRGQGNQPQHF. As DNA, the CDR3 is TGTGCCATCAGTAGGGGGCAGGGGAATCAGCCCCAGCATTTT.

In this sample, this clonotype turned up many times. This chain uses TRBV7-3 with TRBJ2-1, with 9 bases lining up with TRBD2. The germline V gene has CDR1 SGHTA and CDR2 FQGTGA. CDR3 size: 15 residues. The V gene end was trimmed by 4 bases and the J gene end by 7 bases; junction bases not matched to a gene: 8. CDR3 DNA: TGTGCCAGCAGCTCGTTAGCGGGAGTTGGTAATGAGCAGTTCTTC. It yields the protein CASSSLAGVGNEQFF.

V gene TRBV6-2 or TRBV6-3 combines with J gene TRBJ2-1; TRBD2 matches at 14 bases. The V and J ends lost 0 bases and 0 bases, in that order; junction bases with no gene match: 4. CDR3 length: 19 amino acids. Germline V gene data show CDR1 as MNHEY and CDR2 as SVGEGT. CDR3 loop: CASSYSRLAGGPSYNEQFF. The CDR3 DNA reads as TGTGCCAGCAGTTACTCGAGACTAGCGGGAGGGCCCTCCTACAATGAGCAGTTCTTC.

The table lists this clonotype with many counts. The chain is built from TRBV2 and TRBJ2-2; no definite D call. The germline V gene has CDR1 SNHLY and CDR2 FYNNEI. Trimming removed 4 bases from V and 4 bases from J, with 7 bases in between. CDR3 length: 13 amino acids. The CDR3 spells CASSADTTGELFF. The CDR3 nucleotides are TGTGCCAGCAGTGCAGACACCACCGGGGAGCTGTTTTTT. The full variable domain, with the rest looked up from reference TRBV2 and TRBJ2-2, is EPEVTQTPSHQVTQMGQEVILRCVPISNHLYFYWYRQILGQKVEFLVSFYNNEISEKSEIFDDQFSVERPDGSNFTLKIRSTKLEDSAMYFCASSADTTGELFFGEGSRLTVL.

The sample holds many counts of this clonotype. The chain employs TRBV5-1 and TRBJ1-5; TRBD1 might be the D (5 bases). The germline V gene has CDR1 SGHRS and CDR2 YFSETQ. CDR3 length: 14 residues. V was pared by 4 bases and J by 4 bases, with 12 bases between. As DNA, the CDR3 is TGCGCCAGCAGCCGGGGAGAGGGGAATCAGCCCCAGCATTTT. Amino acid sequence: CASSRGEGNQPQHF.

The CDR3 nucleotides are TGTGCCAGCAGTTACCTTTCCCGGGACACTAATTTCAATCAGCCCCAGCATTTT. Protein product: CASSYLSRDTNFNQPQHF. The chain carries TRBV6-2 or TRBV6-3 and TRBJ1-5; weak D call: TRBD1 (6 bases). V dropped 2 bases and J dropped 3 bases, with 20 bases sitting between them. Germline V lookup: CDR1 MNHEY, CDR2 SVGEGT. There are 18 residues in the CDR3.

Only a few counts were recorded for this clonotype. The rearrangement joins TRBV18 to TRBJ2-7; TRBD2 aligns across 11 bases. Germline CDR1 reads KGHSH; CDR2 reads LQKENI. CDR3 length: 16 residues. With V trimmed by 3 bases and J by 4 bases, 8 bases remained unmatched. CDR3 nucleotide sequence: TGTGCCAGCTCACCCTTTCGGGGACTAGCGGATTACGAGCAGTACTTC. Translation: CASSPFRGLADYEQYF.

The sample holds many counts of this clonotype. The chain joins TRBV20-1 to TRBJ2-1; TRBD2 might be the D (6 bases). V lost 1 base, J lost 0 bases, and 10 bases lay in between. CDR3 length equals 15 residues. Germline V gives CDR1 DFQATT, CDR2 SNEGSKA (reference sequence). CDR3 amino acids: CSARAETSSYNEQFF. The CDR3 nucleotides are TGCAGTGCTAGAGCGGAGACTAGCTCCTACAATGAGCAGTTCTTC.

The chain links TRBV29-1 to TRBJ1-4; D remains unclear. Germline V gene sequence: CDR1 SQVTM, CDR2 ANQGSEA. CDR3 length: 13 amino acids. V was cut by 4 bases and J by 6 bases, with 12 bases left in between. DNA for the CDR3: TGCAGCGTTGTGGAGGAGGATTATGAAAAACTGTTTTTT. As protein: CSVVEEDYEKLFF.